This T cell receptor beta chain was identified in a study of T cell responses to AZD1222 COVID-19 vaccine. Study-wide results and limits: Two doses of AZD1222 preceded a rise in Spike-specific TCR breadth and depth. Baseline serostatus was positive in only six AZD1222 recipients. At 160-218 and 743-854, vaccine-associated CD4 TCRs were dominant, and they spanned spike. After the peak T cell response, and only then, were repertoires sampled.

Profiling relied on immunoSEQ multiplex PCR, and the TCRdb table lists in-frame clones only, not all of them. The sample records approximately 70,000 clones, about nine tenths being singletons. This clone was seen just once. Its antigen is still unknown. The sample consisted of peripheral blood, taken on day 0 of AZD1222 vaccination. This TCR came from an adult in good health.

In DNA form, the CDR3 reads TGCGCCAGCAGCTTGGTGGGCAGGGCTGAAGCTTTCTTT. Translated, it gives CASSLVGRAEAFF. The V call is TRBV5-1, the J call TRBJ1-1; a weak D match, TRBD1 (5 bases). Germline CDR1 reads SGHRS; CDR2 reads YFSETQ. V lost 0 bases to trimming and J lost 6 bases, with 9 bases between them. CDR3 size: 13 residues. Variable domain in full (rest from reference TRBV5-1 and TRBJ1-1): KAGVTQTPRYLIKTRGQQVTLSCSPISGHRSVSWYQQTPGQGLQFLFEYFSETQRNKGNFPGRFSGRQFSNSRSEMNVSTLELGDSALYLCASSLVGRAEAFFGQGTRLTVV.